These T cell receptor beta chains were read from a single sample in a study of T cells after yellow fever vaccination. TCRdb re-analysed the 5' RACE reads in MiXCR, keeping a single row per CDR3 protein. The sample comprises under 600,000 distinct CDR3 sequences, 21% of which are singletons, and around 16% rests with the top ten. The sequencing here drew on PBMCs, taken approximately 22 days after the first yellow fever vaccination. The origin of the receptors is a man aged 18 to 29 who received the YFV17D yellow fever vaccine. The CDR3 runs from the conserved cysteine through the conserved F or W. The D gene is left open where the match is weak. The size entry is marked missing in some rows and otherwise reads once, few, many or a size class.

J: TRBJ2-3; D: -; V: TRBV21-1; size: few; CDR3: CASSKALAETDTQYF; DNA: TGTGCCAGCAGCAAAGCCCTAGCGGAGACAGATACGCAGTATTTT
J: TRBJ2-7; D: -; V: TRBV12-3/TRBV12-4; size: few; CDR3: CASSLGGSVTYEQYF; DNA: TGTGCCAGCAGTTTAGGGGGCAGCGTAACCTACGAGCAGTACTTC
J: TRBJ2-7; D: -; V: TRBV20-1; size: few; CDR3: CSARGGGGGLYEQYF; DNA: TGCAGTGCTAGAGGCGGTGGGGGAGGTTTATACGAGCAGTACTTC
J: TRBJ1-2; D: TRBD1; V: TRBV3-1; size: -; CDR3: CASTPTGLRYGYTF; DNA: TGTGCCAGCACCCCGACAGGGTTGAGGTATGGCTACACCTTC
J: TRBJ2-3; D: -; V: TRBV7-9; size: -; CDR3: CASSLPEFDTQYF; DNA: TGTGCCAGCAGCTTACCCGAGTTCGATACGCAGTATTTT
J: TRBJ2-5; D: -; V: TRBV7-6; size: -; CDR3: CASSAPYQETQYF; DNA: TGTGCCAGCAGCGCACCTTACCAAGAGACCCAGTACTTC
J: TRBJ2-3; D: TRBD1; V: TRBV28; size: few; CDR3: CALSTGPDTQYF; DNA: TGTGCCCTCTCGACAGGGCCAGATACGCAGTATTTT
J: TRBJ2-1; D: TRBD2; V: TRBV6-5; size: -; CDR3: CASSSLAGANNEQFF; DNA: TGTGCCAGCAGTTCCTTAGCGGGGGCCAACAATGAGCAGTTCTTC
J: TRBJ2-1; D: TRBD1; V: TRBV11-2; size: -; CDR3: CASTLTGNEQFF; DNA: TGTGCCAGCACCCTGACAGGGAACGAGCAGTTCTTC
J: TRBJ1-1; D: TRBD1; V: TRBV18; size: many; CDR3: CASSPTGETEAFF; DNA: TGTGCCAGCTCACCAACAGGGGAGACTGAAGCTTTCTTT
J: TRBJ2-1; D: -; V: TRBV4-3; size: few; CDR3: CASSQADRAGGEQFF; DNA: TGCGCCAGCAGCCAAGCCGACAGGGCGGGAGGTGAGCAGTTCTTC
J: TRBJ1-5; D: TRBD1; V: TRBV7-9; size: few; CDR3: CASSQGGAGSNQPQHF; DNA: TGTGCCAGCAGCCAGGGGGGGGCGGGGAGCAATCAGCCCCAGCATTTT
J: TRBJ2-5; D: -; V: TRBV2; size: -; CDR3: CASTARETQYF; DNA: TGTGCCAGCACGGCCCGGGAGACCCAGTACTTC
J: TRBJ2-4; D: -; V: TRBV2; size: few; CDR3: CASSVRDIQYF; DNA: TGTGCCAGCAGTGTGCGGGACATTCAGTACTTC
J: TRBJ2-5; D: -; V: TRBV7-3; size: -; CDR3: CASSMIQETQYF; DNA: TGTGCCAGCAGCATGATACAAGAGACCCAGTACTTC
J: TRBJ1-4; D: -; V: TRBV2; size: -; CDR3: CASSLTGVGEKLFF; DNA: TGTGCCAGCAGCTTGACAGGAGTAGGTGAAAAACTGTTTTTT
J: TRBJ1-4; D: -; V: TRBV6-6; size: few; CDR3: CASSYGIYEKLFF; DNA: TGTGCCAGCAGTTACGGGATTTACGAAAAACTGTTTTTT
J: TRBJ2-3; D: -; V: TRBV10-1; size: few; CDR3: CASSGGLATTDTQYF; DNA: TGCGCCAGCAGTGGGGGTTTAGCGACCACAGATACGCAGTATTTT
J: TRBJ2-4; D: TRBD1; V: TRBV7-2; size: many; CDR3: CASSPGTGSSIQYF; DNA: TGTGCCAGCAGCCCCGGGACAGGGTCCAGCATTCAGTACTTC
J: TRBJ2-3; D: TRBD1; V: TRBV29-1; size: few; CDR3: CSVNGGQGRTDTQYF; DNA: TGCAGCGTTAATGGAGGACAGGGGAGAACAGATACGCAGTATTTT